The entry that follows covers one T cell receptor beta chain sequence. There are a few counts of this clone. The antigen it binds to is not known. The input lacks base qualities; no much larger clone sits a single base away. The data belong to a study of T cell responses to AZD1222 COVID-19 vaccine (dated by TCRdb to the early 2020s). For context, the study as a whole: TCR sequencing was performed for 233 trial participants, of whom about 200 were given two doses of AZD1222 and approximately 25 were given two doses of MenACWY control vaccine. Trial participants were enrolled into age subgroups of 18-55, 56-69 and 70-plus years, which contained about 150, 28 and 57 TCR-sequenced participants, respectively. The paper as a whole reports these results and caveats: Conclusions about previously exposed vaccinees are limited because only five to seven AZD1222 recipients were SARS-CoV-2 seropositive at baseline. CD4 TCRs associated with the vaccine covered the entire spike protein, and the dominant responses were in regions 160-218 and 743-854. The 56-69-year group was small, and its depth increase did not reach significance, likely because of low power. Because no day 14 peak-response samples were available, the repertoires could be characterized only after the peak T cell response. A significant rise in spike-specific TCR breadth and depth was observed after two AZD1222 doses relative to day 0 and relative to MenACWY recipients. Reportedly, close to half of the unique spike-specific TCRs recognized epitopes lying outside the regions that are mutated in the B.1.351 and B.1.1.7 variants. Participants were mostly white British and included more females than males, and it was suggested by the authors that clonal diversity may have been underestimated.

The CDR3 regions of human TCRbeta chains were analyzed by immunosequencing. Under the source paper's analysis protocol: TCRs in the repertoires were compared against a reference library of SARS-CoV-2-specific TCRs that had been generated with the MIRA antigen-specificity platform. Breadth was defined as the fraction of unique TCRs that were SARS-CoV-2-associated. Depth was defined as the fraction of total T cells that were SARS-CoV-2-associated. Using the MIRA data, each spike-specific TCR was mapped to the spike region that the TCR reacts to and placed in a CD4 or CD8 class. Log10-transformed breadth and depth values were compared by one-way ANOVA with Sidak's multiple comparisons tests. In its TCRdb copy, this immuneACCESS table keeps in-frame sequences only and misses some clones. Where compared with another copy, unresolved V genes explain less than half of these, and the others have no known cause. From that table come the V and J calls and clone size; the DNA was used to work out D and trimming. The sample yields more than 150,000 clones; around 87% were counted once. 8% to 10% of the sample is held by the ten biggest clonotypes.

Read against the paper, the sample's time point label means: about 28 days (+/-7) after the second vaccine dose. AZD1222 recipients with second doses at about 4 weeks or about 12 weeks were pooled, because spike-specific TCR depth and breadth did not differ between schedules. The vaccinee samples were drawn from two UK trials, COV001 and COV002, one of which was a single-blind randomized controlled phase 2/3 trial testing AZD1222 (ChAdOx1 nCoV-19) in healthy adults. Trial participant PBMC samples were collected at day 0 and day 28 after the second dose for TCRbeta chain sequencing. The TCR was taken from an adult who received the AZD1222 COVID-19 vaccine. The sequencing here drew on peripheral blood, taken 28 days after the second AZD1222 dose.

The CDR3 region: CASTRTVMNTEAFF. The nucleotide sequence is TGTGCCAGCACCAGGACGGTCATGAACACTGAAGCTTTCTTT. The rearrangement joined TRBV28 to TRBJ1-1; the D gene identity is not certain. Trimming costs V 7 bases and J 0 bases, and their ends lie 12 bases apart. CDR1 MDHEN and CDR2 SYDVKM were looked up in the germline V gene. From cysteine to phenylalanine, the CDR3 is 14 amino acids long. Only the CDR3 DNA is retained, 42 bases long and in frame from the first base.